Sequencing of this T cell receptor beta chain was carried out in a study of T cells in Graves' hyperthyroidism and ophthalmopathy. Trimming pared 5 bases from V and 4 bases from J, leaving 14 bases between. The germline V gene encodes CDR1 SEHNR and CDR2 FQNEAQ (reference sequence). CDR3 size: 15 residues. The study based diagnoses on clinical symptoms, serum thyroxine and TRAb, thyroid ultrasound and orbital computed tomography. Many counts were recorded for this clonotype. Amplification yielded TCR beta CDR3 regions, with RNA transcripts as the source. An initial round of RT-PCR targeting the TCR CDR3 relied on the HTBI primer set. Via MiXCR, TCRdb re-called the multiplex PCR reads, giving one row per CDR3 protein. This sample has about 360,000 distinct CDR3 sequences, with under 20% found just once.

The V and J genes are TRBV7-9 and TRBJ2-2; D uncertain. Sample: blood. This TCR was recovered from a woman aged 18-35 years with Graves' hyperthyroidism. CDR3 in amino acids: CASSPQSPATGELFF. The CDR3 region has the DNA TGTGCCAGCAGCCCACAAAGTCCGGCCACCGGGGAGCTGTTTTTT.